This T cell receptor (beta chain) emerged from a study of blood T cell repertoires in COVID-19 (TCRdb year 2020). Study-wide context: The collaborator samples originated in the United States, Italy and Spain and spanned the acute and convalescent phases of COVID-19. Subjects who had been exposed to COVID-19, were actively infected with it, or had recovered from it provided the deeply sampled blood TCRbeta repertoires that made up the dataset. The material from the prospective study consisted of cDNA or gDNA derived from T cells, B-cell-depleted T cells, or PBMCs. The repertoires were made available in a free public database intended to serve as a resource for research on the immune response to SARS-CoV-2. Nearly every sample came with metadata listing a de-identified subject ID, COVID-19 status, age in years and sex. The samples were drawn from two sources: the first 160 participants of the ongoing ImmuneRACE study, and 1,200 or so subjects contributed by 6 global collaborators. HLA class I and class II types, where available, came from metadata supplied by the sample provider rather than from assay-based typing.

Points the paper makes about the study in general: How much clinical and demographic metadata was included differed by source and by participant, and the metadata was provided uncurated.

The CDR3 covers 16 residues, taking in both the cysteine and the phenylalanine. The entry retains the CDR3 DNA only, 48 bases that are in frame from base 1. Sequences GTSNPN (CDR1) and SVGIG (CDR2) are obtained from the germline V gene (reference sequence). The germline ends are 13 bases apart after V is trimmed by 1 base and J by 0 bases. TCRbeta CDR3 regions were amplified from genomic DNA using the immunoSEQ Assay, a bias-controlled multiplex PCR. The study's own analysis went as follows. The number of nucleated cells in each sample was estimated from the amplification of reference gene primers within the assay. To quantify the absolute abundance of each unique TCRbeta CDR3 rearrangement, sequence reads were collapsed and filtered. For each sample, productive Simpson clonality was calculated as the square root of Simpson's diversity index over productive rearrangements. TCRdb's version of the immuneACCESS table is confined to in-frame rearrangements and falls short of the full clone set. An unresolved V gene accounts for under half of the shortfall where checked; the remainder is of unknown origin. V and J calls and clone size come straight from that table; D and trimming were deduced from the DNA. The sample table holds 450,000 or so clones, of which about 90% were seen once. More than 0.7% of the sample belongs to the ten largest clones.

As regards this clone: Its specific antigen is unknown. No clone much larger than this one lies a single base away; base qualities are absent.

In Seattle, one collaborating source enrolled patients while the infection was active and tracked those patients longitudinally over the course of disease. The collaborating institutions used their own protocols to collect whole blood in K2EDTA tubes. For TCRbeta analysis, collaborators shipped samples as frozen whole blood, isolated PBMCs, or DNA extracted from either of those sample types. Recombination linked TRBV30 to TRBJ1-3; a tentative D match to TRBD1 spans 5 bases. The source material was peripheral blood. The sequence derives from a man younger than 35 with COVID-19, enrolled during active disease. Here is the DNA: TGTGCCTGGAGTGGGGGCAGCACCCTCTCTGGAAACACCATATATTTT. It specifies CAWSGGSTLSGNTIYF.